The 10 T cell receptor beta chains listed next were all sequenced from one sample in a study of Tregs in tolerant kidney transplant recipients. Measured with immunoSEQ multiplex PCR; TCRdb has only the in-frame clones, and not every one. The sample consists of tens of thousands of clones, 91% of them appearing once. Recipients received nonmyeloablative bone marrow transplants from related graft donors, with transient mixed chimerism. The sequencing used CD4+ T cells from blood (PBMCs), collected 24 months after the transplant. These receptors all come from a human patient who received a combined kidney and bone marrow transplant. Some of the T cells might come from the graft donor.

In its sample, this clone was seen a few times. V is TRBV7-9 and J is TRBJ2-5; unclear D gene. Looked up from germline, CDR1 is SEHNR and CDR2 is FQNEAQ (reference sequence). Trimming took off 5 bases at V and 1 base at J, with 14 bases between the two ends. The CDR3 contains 15 residues. The CDR3 is CASSPSRVGQETQYF. Written as DNA, the CDR3 is TGTGCCAGCAGCCCCAGCCGGGTCGGCCAAGAGACCCAGTACTTC.

The V gene is TRBV7-9, the J gene TRBJ2-6; the match to TRBD1 covers 10 bases. This CDR3 comprises 17 residues. The trim removed 3 bases at V and 1 base at J, leaving 3 bases unmatched. Germline V CDR1 and CDR2: SEHNR, FQNEAQ (reference sequence). As DNA, the CDR3 is TGTGCCAGCAGCTTTGGGGACAGGGGATCTGGGGCCAACGTCCTGACTTTC. It is translated as CASSFGDRGSGANVLTF.

V gene TRBV5-1 combines with J gene TRBJ2-2; 9 bases match TRBD2. The CDR3 spans 17 residues. Germline V CDR1 and CDR2: SGHRS, YFSETQ. Trimming cost V 2 bases and J 3 bases; bases outside gene matches: 8. The CDR3 DNA reads as TGCGCCAGCAGCTTTAAGACTAGCGGAGCGGACACCGGGGAGCTGTTTTTT. It is translated as CASSFKTSGADTGELFF.

The chain has TRBV30 and TRBJ1-5; TRBD1 matches at 10 bases. Trimming cost V 2 bases and J 6 bases; bases outside gene matches: 10. The CDR3 length is 16 residues. The germline V gene encodes CDR1 GTSNPN and CDR2 SVGIG (reference sequence). The CDR3 protein is CAWSTRDRGIRQPQHF. DNA of the CDR3: TGTGCCTGGAGTACCCGGGACAGGGGAATACGTCAGCCCCAGCATTTT. Together with reference TRBV30 and TRBJ1-5, the CDR3 gives the full variable domain: SQTIHQWPATLVQPVGSPLSLECTVEGTSNPNLYWYRQAAGRGLQLLFYSVGIGQISSEVPQNLSASRPQDRQFILSSKKLLLSDSGFYLCAWSTRDRGIRQPQHFGDGTRLSIL.

The chain combines TRBV10-3 with TRBJ2-3, with D uncertain. The V gene lost 2 bases and the J gene lost 4 bases, with 7 bases spanning the gap. This CDR3 has 13 amino acids. CDR1 and CDR2 from the germline V gene are ENHRY and SYGVKD. DNA for the CDR3: TGTGCCATCAGTGAGGGCTCCGCAGATACGCAGTATTTT. Residues: CAISEGSADTQYF.

This sequence joins TRBV5-5 and TRBJ2-7; 8 bases align to TRBD1. The CDR3 runs to 14 residues. V lost 0 bases to trimming and J lost 6 bases; unmatched junction nucleotides: 5. CDR1 is SGHKS, CDR2 YYEKEE, per germline (reference sequence). The CDR3 loop reads CASSLGGQASEQYF. The CDR3 bases are TGTGCCAGCAGCTTGGGGGGACAGGCCTCCGAGCAGTACTTC.

J is TRBJ1-5 and V is TRBV18; TRBD1 aligns across 8 bases. CDR1 is KGHSH and CDR2 is LQKENI in the germline V gene. The CDR3 spans 14 residues. J was trimmed by 5 bases and V by 3 bases; bases with no gene match: 3. CDR3: CASSPETGDQPQHF. The CDR3 DNA follows: TGTGCCAGCTCACCTGAGACAGGGGATCAGCCCCAGCATTTT.

V is TRBV7-2 and J is TRBJ1-1; D is uncertain. The CDR3 runs to 16 residues. Germline-derived CDR1 and CDR2 are SGHTA and FQGNSA. Trimming shortened V by 4 bases and J by 0 bases, and 15 bases separated the two germline ends. The CDR3 loop is CASSSRGSGMNTEAFF. The CDR3 region has the DNA TGTGCCAGCAGCTCCCGAGGAAGCGGGATGAACACTGAAGCTTTCTTT.

The V call is TRBV30, the J call TRBJ1-2; 7 nucleotides align to TRBD1. This CDR3 contains 15 residues. Germline trimming cut 3 bases from V and 2 bases from J; bases unmatched to any gene: 9. The germline V gene encodes CDR1 GTSNPN and CDR2 SVGIG (reference sequence). CDR3 protein: CAWSHETGDNYGYTF. The DNA for the CDR3 is TGTGCCTGGAGCCACGAAACAGGGGACAACTATGGCTACACCTTC.

The V and J genes are TRBV4-3 and TRBJ2-3; 7 nucleotides match TRBD2. The germline CDR1 and CDR2 sequences are LGHNA and YSLEER. Unmatched junction bases numbered 7, after V lost 4 bases and J lost 6 bases. The CDR3 contains 14 residues. CDR3 in amino acids: CASSLQTSRDTQYF. Written as DNA, the CDR3 is TGCGCCAGCAGCCTCCAGACTAGCAGGGATACGCAGTATTTT.